A single T cell receptor (beta chain) is shown here with its context. Its target is not known. The sample comes from a study of T cell repertoires in cytomegalovirus infection. Using its own MiXCR run on the reads, TCRdb lists one record per CDR3 protein. Of roughly 100,000 distinct CDR3 sequences detected, under 45% appear once; the ten largest clones hold 74%. Germline V gene sequence: CDR1 MGHRA, CDR2 YSYEKL. The CDR3 contains 13 residues. Trimming stripped 0 bases from V and 7 bases from J, with 4 bases between. This chain joins TRBV4-1 and TRBJ1-6; D unresolved. The sample consisted of CD8+ T cells from cultured PBMCs, taken from culture after CMV antigen stimulation. This TCR was recovered from a human donor in good health (CMV status not recorded). Some clones in this sample may be carry-over from other donors' samples. The CDR3 reads CASSQEANSPLHF. The CDR3 DNA follows: TGCGCCAGCAGCCAAGAAGCGAATTCACCCCTCCACTTT.